This entry is about one T cell receptor beta chain. Its antigen remains undetermined. No clone much larger than this one lies a single base away; base qualities are absent. The data stem from a study of T-cell memory formation after mild COVID-19 (dated by TCRdb to about 2021). About the investigation overall: TCR sequence clusters from the two donors were largely donor specific. T-cell clones expanding and contracting after mild COVID-19 in two donors were tracked by longitudinal TCRalpha and TCRbeta repertoire sequencing. The cohort was made up of two young adult volunteers, one female and one male, who were previously healthy. The study at large found these results: Some responding clones were detected in pre-infection memory, which suggested that pre-existing cross-reactive memory T cells had joined the SARS-CoV-2 response. Balanced CD4/CD8 phenotypes were observed for clones contracting from day 15 to 85, whereas a bias towards CD4+ was observed for a second wave of clones expanding from day 15 to 37. Only a couple of mild cases were covered in the study, and larger cohorts including severe cases with pre-infection samples were considered necessary. Whether the second-wave clones peaking on day 37 were SARS-CoV-2 specific was not confirmed. Contracting CD4+ clones appeared mostly in the CM and EM memory subsets, whereas CD8+ clones were enriched in EMRA.

Ficoll-Paque density gradient centrifugation was used to isolate PBMCs. These reads were obtained on an Illumina NovaSeq 6000. cDNA libraries for TCRalpha and TCRbeta were prepared by 5'RACE using constant-segment primers, with sample barcodes and unique molecular identifiers added. RNA was extracted from every sample with Trizol reagent. The libraries were amplified in two PCR steps, and the second step added a second sample barcode and Illumina TruSeq adapters. The libraries were sequenced on an Illumina NovaSeq using 2 x 150 bp paired-end reads. As for the authors' bioinformatics: With migec v1.2.7, reads were demultiplexed and then collapsed into UMI-guided consensus sequences. Using mixcr v2.1.11, the UMI consensuses were aligned to TRA and TRB V and J templates and assembled into clonotypes. A clonotype was counted as expanded or contracted only when both edgeR and NoisET called the clonotype significant, with the noise models trained on biological replicates. edgeR calls used a false discovery rate-adjusted p below 0.01 and a log2 fold-change threshold of 1. As an exploratory analysis of dynamics, max-normalized trajectories of the 1000 most abundant clonotypes were examined with PCA combined with hierarchical clustering. Separately sequenced CD4+ and CD8+ repertoires were used to assign the CD4 or CD8 phenotype of responding clones. TCRdb reanalyzed the raw reads on its own, using fastp at Q25 for trimming and MiXCR for clone calling, and kept in-frame beta chains. Each CDR3 protein appears once, grouped with its most common genes and DNA. It is TCRdb's table, rather than the study itself, that gives the V and J calls and clone size. Counted in this sample were about 400,000 distinct CDR3 sequences; over 15% of them appeared once. The leading ten clones occupy about 22% of the sample.

This receptor was obtained from a man younger than 35 who had mild COVID-19 (a few samples of this study predate the infection). The sample titles of this study are shuffled in the database, so cell type and time point are left out; the donor was told from shared clones. Sequences were obtained from PBMCs or a T cell subset sorted from them (not recorded which).

The CDR3 protein is CASSLVSASSYEQYF. Read as DNA, the sequence is TGCGCCAGCAGCTTGGTCTCAGCGAGCTCCTACGAGCAGTACTTC. The V gene is TRBV5-1 and the J gene is TRBJ2-7; no D gene call is confident. Taken from the germline V gene, the CDR1 and CDR2 loops are SGHRS and YFSETQ. Deletion took 0 bases off V and 0 bases off J, with a span of 10 bases between the germline ends. Taken from cysteine to phenylalanine, the CDR3 has 15 residues. Of the read, only the CDR3 DNA is kept; its 45 bases are in frame from base 1.